These 25 T cell receptor beta chains were sequenced from one sample in a study of PD-1 blockade in classical Hodgkin lymphoma. Some clones are missing from TCRdb's copy, which holds only in-frame ones; the method was immunoSEQ multiplex PCR. The sample records fewer than 30,000 clones, approximately 80% being singletons. Relapse was seen in all patients after autologous stem cell transplantation, and brentuximab vedotin exposure was variable. Material: peripheral blood mononuclear cells (PBMCs), obtained before the second cycle of nivolumab. The receptors stem from a human donor with classical Hodgkin lymphoma.

CDR3 region: CAISEGTFYGYTF. Here the CDR3 DNA reads TGTGCCATCAGTGAGGGGACGTTTTATGGCTACACCTTC. This chain joins TRBV10-3 and TRBJ1-2, with D possibly matching TRBD1 (5 bases). Trimming took off 2 bases at V and 5 bases at J, with 9 bases between the two ends. Germline loops: CDR1 ENHRY, CDR2 SYGVKD. This CDR3 is 13 amino acids long.

This clone has more than one count but fewer than ten. This chain uses TRBV9 with TRBJ2-1; D perhaps matches TRBD2 (6 bases). Germline loops: CDR1 SGDLS, CDR2 YYNGEE. Trimming took 3 bases from V and 0 from J, leaving 19 bases between them. CDR3 size: 18 residues. Here the CDR3 reads CASSGGFPWGVSYNEQFF. In nucleotides, the CDR3 is TGTGCCAGCAGCGGAGGTTTCCCATGGGGGGTCTCCTACAATGAGCAGTTCTTC.

The chain carries TRBV5-6 and TRBJ2-7; perhaps TRBD1 as D (6 bases). CDR1 is SGHDT, CDR2 YYEEEE, per germline. The germline V and J ends were trimmed by 4 bases and 6 bases, with 17 bases remaining between them. This CDR3 is 14 amino acids long. For the CDR3, the DNA is TGTGCCAGCAGCAATTTACAGGGAGTGGGCGAGCAGTACTTC. Protein: CASSNLQGVGEQYF.

The chain recombines TRBV28 with TRBJ1-1; no clear D. CDR3 length: 17 amino acids. V was shortened by 3 bases and J by 1 base, with 18 bases between the two germline ends. The germline gives CDR1 MDHEN, CDR2 SYDVKM. CDR3 amino acids: CASSFIDGAVGNTEAFF. CDR3 in DNA: TGTGCCAGCAGTTTTATAGACGGTGCCGTCGGGAACACTGAAGCTTTCTTT. Combining the CDR3 with reference TRBV28 and TRBJ1-1 gives the whole variable domain DVKVTQSSRYLVKRTGEKVFLECVQDMDHENMFWYRQDPGLGLRLIYFSYDVKMKEKGDIPEGYSVSREKKERFSLILESASTNQTSMYLCASSFIDGAVGNTEAFFGQGTRLTVV.

Written as DNA, the CDR3 is TGTGCCAGCAGCAGGGACACCCTGCTCGACTATGGCTACACCTTC. This encodes CASSRDTLLDYGYTF. This chain connects TRBV11-2 to TRBJ1-2, with a tentative D call TRBD1 (6 bases). Trimming shortened V by 5 bases and J by 3 bases, and 16 bases separated the two germline ends. Germline assignment: CDR1 SGHAT and CDR2 FQNNGV. The CDR3 is 15 amino acids.

The chain uses TRBV14 and TRBJ2-2; a possible D gene is TRBD2 (6 bases). Germline CDR1 SGHDN, CDR2 FVKESK. V shed 0 bases and J shed 4 bases, with 15 bases lying between them. The length of the CDR3 is 17 residues. CDR3 nucleotide sequence: TGTGCCAGCAGCCAAGATAGCGGCAGGGTGATCACCGGGGAGCTGTTTTTT. Its translation: CASSQDSGRVITGELFF.

The chain couples TRBV7-9 to TRBJ1-5; D remains unclear. CDR3 length: 15 amino acids. The V gene lost 3 bases and the J gene lost 9 bases, with 18 bases spanning the gap. The germline V gene encodes CDR1 SEHNR and CDR2 FQNEAQ (reference sequence). The CDR3 spells CASSFPFRLPGPQHF. The CDR3 coding sequence is TGTGCCAGCAGCTTCCCGTTCAGGCTACCGGGGCCCCAGCATTTT.

This chain connects TRBV19 to TRBJ1-4; maybe TRBD1 (5 bases). This CDR3 is 14 amino acids long. Trimming took 2 bases from V and 14 from J, leaving 18 bases between them. Germline V gives CDR1 LNHDA, CDR2 SQIVND (reference sequence). CDR3 sequence reads: CASSILRDRLYLFF. DNA of the CDR3: TGTGCCAGTAGTATACTGAGGGACCGGCTTTATCTGTTTTTT.

The V and J genes are TRBV4-2 and TRBJ1-1; D remains unclear. The V end was cut by 0 bases, the J end by 5 bases, with 16 bases between. The CDR3 runs to 16 residues. Germline V gene sequence: CDR1 LGHNA, CDR2 YNFKEQ. CDR3 DNA: TGTGCCAGCAGCCAAGATGACGGACGGCGGGGAACTGAAGCTTTCTTT. Its translation is CASSQDDGRRGTEAFF.

By share of the sample, this clone is large (0.1 to 1%). The genes are TRBV7-9 and TRBJ1-6, with TRBD1 identical over 7 bases. The V gene end was trimmed by 2 bases and the J gene end by 10 bases; junction bases not matched to a gene: 14. This CDR3 is 17 amino acids long. CDR1 is SEHNR and CDR2 is FQNEAQ in the germline V gene (reference sequence). The CDR3 sequence is CASSLQDLTGVRSPLHF. In DNA form, the CDR3 reads TGTGCCAGCAGCTTACAAGACCTTACAGGGGTTAGGTCACCCCTCCACTTT.

V is TRBV7-2 and J is TRBJ1-1; no firm D call. Deletions cut 5 bases from V and 5 bases from J, with 12 bases between. The germline V gene has CDR1 SGHTA and CDR2 FQGNSA. The CDR3 loop spans 13 amino acids. The CDR3 spells CASSTSPGTEAFF. For the CDR3, the DNA is TGTGCCAGCAGCACCTCGCCGGGGACTGAAGCTTTCTTT.

This clone came up once. This rearrangement joins TRBV18 to TRBJ2-1; possible D gene TRBD1, 5 bases. The CDR3 is 13 residues long. The germline CDR1 and CDR2 sequences are KGHSH and LQKENI. The V gene lost 0 bases and the J gene lost 9 bases, with 9 bases spanning the gap. The CDR3 region has the DNA TGTGCCAGCTCACCACCGGGGCTGGGTGAGCAGTTCTTC. It encodes CASSPPGLGEQFF.

This clone occurred a few times. The rearrangement links TRBV5-1 to TRBJ2-3; D may be TRBD1 or TRBD2 (5 bases each). This CDR3 comprises 14 residues. The V gene lost 4 bases and the J gene lost 0 bases, with 9 bases spanning the gap. Germline V gene data show CDR1 as SGHRS and CDR2 as YFSETQ. The CDR3 here is CASSRDRSTDTQYF. Written as DNA, the CDR3 is TGCGCCAGCAGCCGGGACCGTAGCACAGATACGCAGTATTTT. Together with reference TRBV5-1 and TRBJ2-3, the CDR3 gives the full variable domain: KAGVTQTPRYLIKTRGQQVTLSCSPISGHRSVSWYQQTPGQGLQFLFEYFSETQRNKGNFPGRFSGRQFSNSRSEMNVSTLELGDSALYLCASSRDRSTDTQYFGPGTRLTVL.

The rearrangement uses TRBV29-1 and TRBJ1-1; no reliable D call. The V end lost 3 bases, the J end lost 11 bases, and 19 bases lay between the germline ends. CDR3 length: 13 residues. Germline assignment: CDR1 SQVTM and CDR2 ANQGSEA. CDR3 loop: CSVELHNSAEAFF. For the CDR3, the DNA is TGCAGCGTTGAGCTGCACAACTCAGCGGAGGCTTTCTTT.

The chain carries TRBV18 and TRBJ1-6; D unclear. Germline loops: CDR1 KGHSH, CDR2 LQKENI. Trimming took 1 base from V and 1 from J, leaving 5 bases between them. CDR3 length equals 15 residues. CDR3 coding DNA: TGTGCCAGCTCACCACTAGAGTCCTATAATTCACCCCTCCACTTT. Protein product: CASSPLESYNSPLHF.

The rearrangement joins TRBV5-4 to TRBJ1-1; D is unresolved. CDR1 SGHNT and CDR2 YYREEE come from the germline V gene (reference sequence). The CDR3 is 12 amino acids. V was shortened by 0 bases and J by 12 bases, with 12 bases between the two germline ends. CDR3 nucleotide sequence: TGTGCCAGCAGCTTGGGTCTTGGGAGCCCTTTCTTT. Its translation: CASSLGLGSPFF.

The chain combines TRBV5-1 with TRBJ1-4, with D perhaps TRBD1 (6 bases). Germline V gene data show CDR1 as SGHRS and CDR2 as YFSETQ. V was trimmed by 4 bases and J by 5 bases, leaving 15 bases between them. CDR3 size: 15 residues. The CDR3 DNA reads as TGCGCCAGCAGCCCACAGGGAACGGGAAATGAAAAACTGTTTTTT. Protein: CASSPQGTGNEKLFF.

This chain joins TRBV28 and TRBJ2-1; D may be TRBD1 (5 bases). V was pared by 3 bases and J by 8 bases, with 17 bases between. The CDR3 length is 15 residues. From germline, CDR1 is MDHEN and CDR2 SYDVKM. As DNA, the CDR3 is TGTGCCAGCAGTTTCTGGGGCCCCAGTGGGTATGAGCAGTTCTTC. It specifies CASSFWGPSGYEQFF.

In this sample, this clone turned up once. V is TRBV7-2 and J is TRBJ1-5; D is possibly TRBD1 (5 bases). Germline V gene lookup returns CDR1 SGHTA and CDR2 FQGNSA. V dropped 0 bases and J dropped 7 bases, with 13 bases sitting between them. The CDR3 has 15 residues. The CDR3 is CASSLAGTKGQPQHF. The DNA of the CDR3 is TGTGCCAGCAGCTTAGCCGGGACTAAAGGGCAGCCCCAGCATTTT. Supplemented by reference TRBV7-2 and TRBJ1-5, the full variable domain reads GAGVSQSPSNKVTEKGKDVELRCDPISGHTALYWYRQSLGQGLEFLIYFQGNSAPDKSGLPSDRFSAERTGGSVSTLTIQRTQQEDSAVYLCASSLAGTKGQPQHFGDGTRLSIL.

The chain couples TRBV5-6 to TRBJ1-2; TRBD1 is a possible D gene (6 bases). Trimming removed 1 base from V and 8 bases from J, with 15 bases in between. Germline V CDR1 and CDR2: SGHDT, YYEEEE. There are 14 residues in the CDR3. The CDR3, as DNA: TGTGCCAGCAGCTTGACAGGGACTCTTCACGGCTACACCTTC. Protein: CASSLTGTLHGYTF.

This clone has only a few counts. The V gene is TRBV6-5, the J gene TRBJ1-1; D is unclear. From germline, CDR1 is MNHEY and CDR2 SVGAGI. This CDR3 comprises 13 residues. V lost 6 bases to trimming and J lost 7 bases, with 15 bases between them. Written as DNA, the CDR3 is TGTGCCAGCAGACCGAGGTTTTTCGATGAAGCTTTCTTT. This translates into CASRPRFFDEAFF.

This clone showed up just once. The chain has TRBV27 and TRBJ2-2; D possibly corresponds to TRBD2 (6 bases). V shed 6 bases and J shed 0 bases, with 14 bases lying between them. The CDR3 consists of 16 residues. CDR1 is MNHEY and CDR2 is SMNVEV in the germline V gene (reference sequence). CDR3 sequence reads: CASRLNGGTNTGELFF. Written as DNA, the CDR3 is TGTGCCAGCAGACTGAACGGGGGAACGAACACCGGGGAGCTGTTTTTT.

The chain employs TRBV7-6 and TRBJ1-6; TRBD1 is a possible D gene (5 bases). The CDR3 totals 15 residues. Germline V gives CDR1 SGHVS, CDR2 FNYEAQ. Deletions cut 5 bases from V and 4 bases from J, with 12 bases between. CDR3 region: CASSPLAGYNSPLHF. The CDR3 DNA is TGTGCCAGCAGCCCCCTGGCAGGGTATAATTCACCCCTCCACTTT.

This clone was picked up a small number of times. The rearrangement uses TRBV10-3 and TRBJ2-7, with 7 bases that match TRBD1. V was clipped by 6 bases and J by 2 bases; unmatched bases: 7. The germline CDR1 and CDR2 sequences are ENHRY and SYGVKD. This CDR3 has 14 residues. The CDR3 nucleotides read TGTGCCATCAGACCGACAGGGAACACCTACGAGCAGTACTTC. Protein product: CAIRPTGNTYEQYF.

The chain recombines TRBV19 with TRBJ1-5, with D possibly TRBD1 on 5 matching bases. Germline CDR1 LNHDA, CDR2 SQIVND (reference sequence). Trimming stripped 7 bases from V and 1 base from J, with 11 bases between. The CDR3 consists of 14 residues. CDR3 sequence (DNA): TGTGCCAGTAAGGTTCAGGGAAGCAATCAGCCCCAGCATTTT. Amino acid sequence: CASKVQGSNQPQHF.